Listed here are 20 T cell receptor beta chains from one sample, sequenced in a study of cytomegalovirus exposure and HLA in healthy donors. PCR employed 60 Vbeta and 13 Jbeta primers. Clones were read by immunoSEQ multiplex PCR, and TCRdb kept only the in-frame ones, dropping some. The data contain about 97,000 clones, about 81% of them singletons. The specimen sequenced was PBMCs. The receptors derive from a man aged 35 to 55 in good health and CMV-seropositive.

The genes are TRBV7-9 and TRBJ2-1, with a tentative D call TRBD2 (6 bases). The germline V gene encodes CDR1 SEHNR and CDR2 FQNEAQ (reference sequence). Trimming took 5 bases from V and 5 from J, leaving 16 bases between them. The CDR3 is 15 amino acids. CDR3 residues: CASSTGTLTDNEQFF. The CDR3 nucleotides read TGTGCCAGCAGCACCGGGACTTTAACCGACAATGAGCAGTTCTTC.

There are a few counts of this clone. The rearrangement joins TRBV5-1 to TRBJ2-5; no definite D call. The CDR3 is 11 residues long. Trimming removed 2 bases at V and 4 bases at J, with 3 bases between. CDR1 is SGHRS and CDR2 is YFSETQ in the germline V gene. The CDR3 reads CASSFSETQYF. The CDR3 bases are TGCGCCAGCAGCTTCTCAGAGACCCAGTACTTC.

The V call is TRBV29-1, the J call TRBJ2-7, with TRBD2 identical over 11 bases. V was clipped by 4 bases and J by 5 bases; unmatched bases: 7. From germline, CDR1 is SQVTM and CDR2 ANQGSEA. CDR3 length: 14 amino acids. CDR3 amino acids: CSVGVTSGANEQYF. CDR3 sequence (DNA): TGCAGCGTTGGCGTGACTAGCGGGGCCAACGAGCAGTACTTC.

This chain joins TRBV5-1 and TRBJ2-3, with 8 nucleotides matching TRBD2. The CDR3 loop spans 15 amino acids. The trim removed 4 bases at V and 0 bases at J, leaving 4 bases unmatched. Germline V gene lookup returns CDR1 SGHRS and CDR2 YFSETQ. The CDR3 nucleotides read TGCGCCAGCAGCGACCCTAGCGGGAGCACAGATACGCAGTATTTT. Its protein is CASSDPSGSTDTQYF. Full variable domain (outside the CDR3, taken from reference TRBV5-1 and TRBJ2-3): KAGVTQTPRYLIKTRGQQVTLSCSPISGHRSVSWYQQTPGQGLQFLFEYFSETQRNKGNFPGRFSGRQFSNSRSEMNVSTLELGDSALYLCASSDPSGSTDTQYFGPGTRLTVL.

The gene calls are TRBV30 and TRBJ2-6; D perhaps matches TRBD1 (6 bases). Trimming left V 3 bases short and J 1 base short, with 16 bases between. Germline V gene data show CDR1 as GTSNPN and CDR2 as SVGIG (reference sequence). CDR3 length equals 17 residues. The CDR3 spells CAWRGATANSGANVLTF. The CDR3 nucleotides are TGTGCCTGGAGGGGGGCCACTGCAAATTCTGGGGCCAACGTCCTGACTTTC.

The chain recombines TRBV28 with TRBJ1-2, with D perhaps TRBD1 (6 bases). V lost 8 bases and J 5 bases, leaving 12 bases between the germline ends. This CDR3 region has 12 residues. Germline loops: CDR1 MDHEN, CDR2 SYDVKM. CDR3 region: CASGQGIYGYTF. The CDR3 DNA reads TGTGCCAGCGGGCAGGGGATTTATGGCTACACCTTC.

The chain combines TRBV7-9 with TRBJ1-2, with D uncertain. Germline loops: CDR1 SEHNR, CDR2 FQNEAQ (reference sequence). The V end lost 6 bases, the J end lost 1 base, and 12 bases lay between the germline ends. CDR3 length equals 14 residues. The CDR3: CASRPADFNYGYTF. For the CDR3, the DNA is TGTGCCAGCAGGCCAGCAGACTTTAACTATGGCTACACCTTC.

This clone appeared a single time. J is TRBJ2-1 and V is TRBV5-1; TRBD2 agrees at 13 bases. With V trimmed by 2 bases and J by 7 bases, 6 bases remained unmatched. CDR1 is SGHRS, CDR2 YFSETQ, per germline. This CDR3 spans 16 amino acids. This CDR3 is CASSFTGTSGKNEQFF. The CDR3 DNA follows: TGCGCCAGCAGCTTCACCGGGACTAGCGGGAAGAATGAGCAGTTCTTC.

The CDR3 coding sequence is TGTGCCACCAGCAGAGATGGGGGGACTTCTGAAAGCTCCTATAATTCACCCCTCCACTTT. As protein: CATSRDGGTSESSYNSPLHF. The chain couples TRBV15 to TRBJ1-6; tentatively, D is TRBD1 (5 bases). The germline V and J ends were trimmed by 0 bases and 0 bases, with 18 bases remaining between them. Germline assignment: CDR1 LNHNV and CDR2 YYDKDF (reference sequence). The CDR3 loop spans 20 amino acids.

V and J are TRBV6-5 and TRBJ1-1; TRBD1 is a possible D gene (5 bases). CDR3 length: 15 residues. Germline V gene sequence: CDR1 MNHEY, CDR2 SVGAGI. Trimming pared 5 bases from V and 8 bases from J, leaving 21 bases between. CDR3 amino acids: CASSLGPGSPWEAFF. In DNA form, the CDR3 reads TGTGCCAGCAGTCTCGGACCAGGGTCTCCCTGGGAAGCTTTCTTT.

The rearrangement links TRBV28 to TRBJ2-1; TRBD2 matches 8 bases. The CDR3 runs 17 residues. V was clipped by 6 bases and J by 5 bases; unmatched bases: 15. Germline assignment: CDR1 MDHEN and CDR2 SYDVKM. The CDR3 region is CASSYPGLVTGDNEQFF. In DNA form, the CDR3 reads TGTGCCAGCAGCTATCCGGGACTAGTAACGGGGGACAATGAGCAGTTCTTC.

This sequence joins TRBV6-1 and TRBJ1-5, with unresolved D. Trimming shortened V by 4 bases and J by 1 base, and 8 bases separated the two germline ends. CDR3 length: 14 amino acids. Germline CDR1 reads MNHNS; CDR2 reads SASEGT. The CDR3 reads CASSVYSSNQPQHF. As DNA, the CDR3 is TGTGCCAGCAGTGTGTACTCGAGCAATCAGCCCCAGCATTTT.

This chain connects TRBV10-1 to TRBJ2-1; the match to TRBD2 covers 9 bases. With V trimmed by 4 bases and J by 6 bases, 4 bases remained unmatched. From germline, CDR1 is WNHNN and CDR2 SYGVQD (reference sequence). The CDR3 sequence is 14 residues long. This CDR3 reads CASSGTSVPNEQFF. The CDR3 nucleotides read TGCGCCAGCAGTGGGACTAGCGTACCCAATGAGCAGTTCTTC.

The genes are TRBV5-1 and TRBJ2-1, with TRBD1 identical over 9 bases. Germline CDR1 reads SGHRS; CDR2 reads YFSETQ. This CDR3 is built from 15 residues. With 2 bases clipped from V and 3 bases from J, the junction kept 3 bases outside the gene matches. CDR3 in DNA: TGCGCCAGCAGCTTAGACAGGGGGGGCTACAATGAGCAGTTCTTC. It encodes CASSLDRGGYNEQFF. Using reference TRBV5-1 and TRBJ2-1 for the parts outside the CDR3, the full variable domain is KAGVTQTPRYLIKTRGQQVTLSCSPISGHRSVSWYQQTPGQGLQFLFEYFSETQRNKGNFPGRFSGRQFSNSRSEMNVSTLELGDSALYLCASSLDRGGYNEQFFGPGTRLTVL.

The gene calls are TRBV30 and TRBJ1-5; 7 bases align to TRBD1. CDR3 length: 14 residues. After removal of 3 bases from V and 3 bases from J, the junction contained 5 bases not matched to a gene. Germline loops: CDR1 GTSNPN, CDR2 SVGIG (reference sequence). Here the CDR3 reads CAWRGDSINQPQHF. The CDR3 bases are TGTGCCTGGAGGGGGGACAGTATCAATCAGCCCCAGCATTTT.

This clone was seen only once. This rearrangement joins TRBV9 to TRBJ1-2, with no clear D. Per germline, CDR1 SGDLS and CDR2 YYNGEE. The V end was cut by 4 bases, the J end by 3 bases, with 13 bases between. This CDR3 is 14 amino acids long. The CDR3 here is CASSPGGLDYGYTF. DNA of the CDR3: TGTGCCAGCAGCCCGGGAGGGCTAGACTATGGCTACACCTTC.

The chain couples TRBV27 to TRBJ2-5; 8 nucleotides agree with TRBD1. The end of the DNA fits TRBJ2-7 better, so the J call may be wrong. There are 15 residues in the CDR3. The germline CDR1 and CDR2 sequences are MNHEY and SMNVEV (reference sequence). The CDR3 loop reads CASSPRTGWNYEQYF. In DNA form, the CDR3 reads TGTGCCAGCAGTCCAAGGACAGGGTGGAACTACGAGCAGTACTTC.

This chain uses TRBV6-5 with TRBJ1-1, with TRBD1 identical over 8 bases. Trimming took 2 bases from V and 4 from J; bases not matched to a gene: 0. Germline V lookup: CDR1 MNHEY, CDR2 SVGAGI. The CDR3 sequence is 13 residues long. The CDR3 DNA reads TGTGCCAGCAGTTACGGACAGGGCACTGAAGCTTTCTTT. Encoded protein: CASSYGQGTEAFF.

This sequence joins TRBV7-8 and TRBJ2-7, with 7 nucleotides matching TRBD2. V lost 1 base and J lost 0; bases outside the gene matches: 3. Germline-derived CDR1 and CDR2 are SGHVS and FQNEAQ. The CDR3 is made up of 15 amino acids. CDR3 nucleotide sequence: TGTGCCAGCAGCTTAGTGCTAGCGGCCTCCTACGAGCAGTACTTC. Its translation is CASSLVLAASYEQYF.

The chain has TRBV7-2 and TRBJ1-2; D might be TRBD1 (6 bases). This CDR3 region has 13 residues. Germline CDR1 and CDR2: SGHTA and FQGNSA. V lost 2 bases and J 6 bases, leaving 10 bases between the germline ends. CDR3 DNA sequence: TGTGCCAGCAGCTTACGACAGGTCAATGGCTACACCTTC. This translates into CASSLRQVNGYTF.